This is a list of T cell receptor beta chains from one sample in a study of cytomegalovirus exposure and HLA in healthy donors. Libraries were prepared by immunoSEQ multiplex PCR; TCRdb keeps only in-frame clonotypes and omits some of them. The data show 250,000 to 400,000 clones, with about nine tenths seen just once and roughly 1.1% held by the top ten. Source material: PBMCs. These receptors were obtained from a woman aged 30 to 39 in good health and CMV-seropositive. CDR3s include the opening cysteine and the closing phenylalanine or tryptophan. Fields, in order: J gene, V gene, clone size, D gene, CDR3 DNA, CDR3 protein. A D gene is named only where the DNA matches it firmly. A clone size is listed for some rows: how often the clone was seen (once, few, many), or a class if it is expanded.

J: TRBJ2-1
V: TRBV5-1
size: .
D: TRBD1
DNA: TGCGCCAGCAGCTTGCTCACAGGGGTAATAGTTAATGAGCAGTTCTTC
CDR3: CASSLLTGVIVNEQFF

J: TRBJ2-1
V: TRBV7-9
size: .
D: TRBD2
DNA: TGTGCCAGCACCCGGGCGGGAGTCCCCTCCTACAATGAGCAGTTCTTC
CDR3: CASTRAGVPSYNEQFF

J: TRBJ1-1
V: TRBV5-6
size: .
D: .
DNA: TGTGCCAGCAGCTTGGGCCCGGGACGGGTGAACACTGAAGCTTTCTTT
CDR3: CASSLGPGRVNTEAFF

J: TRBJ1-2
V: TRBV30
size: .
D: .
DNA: TGTGCCTGGAGTGTAAGAACGGTTCGGGCTAACTATGGCTACACCTTC
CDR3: CAWSVRTVRANYGYTF

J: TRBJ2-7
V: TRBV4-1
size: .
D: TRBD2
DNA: TGCGCCAGCAGCCATCCTAGCGGGATCTACGAGCAGTACTTC
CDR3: CASSHPSGIYEQYF

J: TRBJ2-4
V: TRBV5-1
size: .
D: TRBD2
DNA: TGCGCCAGCACCCTCAGCGGGAGGGCCGAAAACATTCAGTACTTC
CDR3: CASTLSGRAENIQYF

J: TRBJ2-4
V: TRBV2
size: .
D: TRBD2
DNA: TGTGCCAGCAGTGAAAGGCTAGCGGGGGGGCCGGAGTACTTC
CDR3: CASSERLAGGPEYF

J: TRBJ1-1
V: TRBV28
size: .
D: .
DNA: TGTGCCAGCAGTTTCAAGTTGCGGCTGACTGAAGCTTTCTTT
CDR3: CASSFKLRLTEAFF

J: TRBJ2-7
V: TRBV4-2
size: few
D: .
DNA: TGTGCCAGCAGCCAGTCCCGTTTGATCTCCTACGAGCAGTACTTC
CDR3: CASSQSRLISYEQYF

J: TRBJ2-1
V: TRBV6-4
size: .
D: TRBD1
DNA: TGTGCCAGCAGTGACGGGACAGGGTCCGTAAATGAGCAGTTCTTC
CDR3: CASSDGTGSVNEQFF

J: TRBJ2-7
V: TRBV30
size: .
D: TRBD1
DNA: TGTCGAGAAGGCGGGACAGGGTCCTACGAGCAGTACTTC
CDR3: CREGGTGSYEQYF

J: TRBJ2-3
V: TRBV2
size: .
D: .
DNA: TGTGCCAGCAGGCCCACGACAGTCTCGGATACGCAGTATTTT
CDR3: CASRPTTVSDTQYF

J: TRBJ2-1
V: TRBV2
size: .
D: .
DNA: TGTGCCAGCAGTGAGGGTCGGGAGTTCTTC
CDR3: CASSEGREFF

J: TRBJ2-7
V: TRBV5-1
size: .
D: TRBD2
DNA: TGCGCCAGCAGCTCGCTAGCGGGGCCCCTCTACGAGCAGTACTTC
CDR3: CASSSLAGPLYEQYF

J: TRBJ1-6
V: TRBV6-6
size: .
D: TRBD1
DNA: TGTGCCAGCACCCGAGTCCTACAGGGGGGAAATTCACCCCTCCACTTT
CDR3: CASTRVLQGGNSPLHF

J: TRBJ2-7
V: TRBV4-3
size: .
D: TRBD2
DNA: TGCGCCAGCAGCCAAGTTGCGGGGGGAAGCTCCTACGAGCAGTACTTC
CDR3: CASSQVAGGSSYEQYF

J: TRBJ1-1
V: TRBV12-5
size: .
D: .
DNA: TGTGCTAGTGGTTTGGGGGCCACCACTGAAGCTTTCTTT
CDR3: CASGLGATTEAFF

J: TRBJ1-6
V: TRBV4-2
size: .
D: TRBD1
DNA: TGTGCCAGCAGCCAAGATATGGGGGACAGTCCCTTGGGCCTCCACTTT
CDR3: CASSQDMGDSPLGLHF

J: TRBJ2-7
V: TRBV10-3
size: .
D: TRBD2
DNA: TGTGCCATCAGCATTAGCGGGGGAGTGTACGAGCAGTACTTC
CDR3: CAISISGGVYEQYF

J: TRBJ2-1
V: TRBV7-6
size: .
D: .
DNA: TGTGCCAGCAGCGTCTTGCTAGCGCCAGACAATGAGCAGTTCTTC
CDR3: CASSVLLAPDNEQFF

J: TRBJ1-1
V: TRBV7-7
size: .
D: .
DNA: TGTGCCAGCAGCCAAAGTGGAACCACTGAAGCTTTCTTT
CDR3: CASSQSGTTEAFF

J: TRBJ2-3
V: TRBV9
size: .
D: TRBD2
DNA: TGTGCCAGCAGCGTAGAACTAGCGGGGGAAGACTCTAGCACAGATACGCAGTATTTT
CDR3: CASSVELAGEDSSTDTQYF

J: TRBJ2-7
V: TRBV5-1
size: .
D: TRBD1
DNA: TGCGCCAGCGGTACGAGGACAGGGGGCTACGAGCAGTACTTC
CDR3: CASGTRTGGYEQYF

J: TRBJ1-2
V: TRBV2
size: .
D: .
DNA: TGTGCCAGCAGTGATCTAAGAGGGGGGCCTACACTGACTAACTATGGCTACACCTTC
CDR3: CASSDLRGGPTLTNYGYTF

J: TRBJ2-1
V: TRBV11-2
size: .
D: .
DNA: TGTGCCAGCAGCTTAACCGAGGGGAGCTACAATGAGCAGTTCTTC
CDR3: CASSLTEGSYNEQFF

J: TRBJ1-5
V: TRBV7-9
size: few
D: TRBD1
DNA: TGTGCCAGCAGCCAGGGGGGGGCGCGACAGCCCCAGCATTTT
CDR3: CASSQGGARQPQHF

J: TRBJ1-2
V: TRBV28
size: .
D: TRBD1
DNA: TGTGCCAGCAGCTCGGACAGGGTGACCGGCTACACCTTC
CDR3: CASSSDRVTGYTF